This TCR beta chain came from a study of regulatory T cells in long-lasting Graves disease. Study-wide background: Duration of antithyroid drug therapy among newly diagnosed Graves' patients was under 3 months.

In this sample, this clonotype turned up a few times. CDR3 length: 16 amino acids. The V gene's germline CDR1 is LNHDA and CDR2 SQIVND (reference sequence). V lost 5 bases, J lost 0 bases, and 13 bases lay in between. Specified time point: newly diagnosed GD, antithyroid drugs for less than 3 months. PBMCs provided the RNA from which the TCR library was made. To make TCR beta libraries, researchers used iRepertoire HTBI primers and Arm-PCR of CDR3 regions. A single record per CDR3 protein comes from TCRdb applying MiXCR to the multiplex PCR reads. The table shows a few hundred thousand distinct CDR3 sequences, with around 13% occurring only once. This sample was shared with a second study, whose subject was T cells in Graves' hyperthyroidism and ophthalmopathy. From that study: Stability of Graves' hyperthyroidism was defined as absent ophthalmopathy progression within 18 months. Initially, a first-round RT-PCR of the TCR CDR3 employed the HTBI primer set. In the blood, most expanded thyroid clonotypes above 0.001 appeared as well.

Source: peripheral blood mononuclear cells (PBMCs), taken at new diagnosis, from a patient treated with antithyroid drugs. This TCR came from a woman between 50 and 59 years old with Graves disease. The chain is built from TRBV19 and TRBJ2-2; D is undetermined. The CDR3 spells CASSGNYESNTGELFF. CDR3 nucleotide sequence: TGTGCCAGTAGTGGGAACTACGAGTCGAACACCGGGGAGCTGTTTTTT.